This passage covers 2 T cell receptor beta chains from one sample sequenced in a study of T cells in Graves' hyperthyroidism and ophthalmopathy. Researchers took RNA transcripts and amplified the TCR beta CDR3 regions from them. In the first-round RT-PCR of the TCR CDR3, the HTBI primer set was used. Using its own MiXCR run on the multiplex PCR reads, TCRdb lists one record per CDR3 protein. In the table there are a few hundred thousand distinct CDR3 sequences, about 14% of which are singletons. The specimen was blood. Receptor source: a woman in her thirties with Graves' hyperthyroidism that later progressed to Graves' ophthalmopathy.

This chain uses TRBV6-2 or TRBV6-3 with TRBJ1-6, with 11 bases aligning to TRBD1. V dropped 5 bases and J dropped 10; count of bases not matched to a gene: 4. The CDR3 totals 14 residues. Germline V CDR1 and CDR2: MNHEY, SVGEGT. The CDR3 loop reads CASSVDRGQSPLHF. As DNA, the CDR3 is TGTGCCAGCAGTGTGGACAGGGGGCAGTCACCCCTCCACTTT.

For this clonotype: One base away lies a much larger clone, so this may be a sequencing read error. The V call is TRBV28, the J call TRBJ2-3, with 7 bases lining up with TRBD2. The ends lost 10 bases at V and 8 bases at J; junction bases unmatched: 18. The CDR3 is 15 residues long. Germline V gene data show CDR1 as MDHEN and CDR2 as SYDVKM. The CDR3 DNA reads TGTGCCAACAGCCAAGGACTTCTCTCGGGGGGTACGCAGTATTTT. Translation: CANSQGLLSGGTQYF. The whole variable domain, filled in from reference TRBV28 and TRBJ2-3, reads DVKVTQSSRYLVKRTGEKVFLECVQDMDHENMFWYRQDPGLGLRLIYFSYDVKMKEKGDIPEGYSVSREKKERFSLILESASTNQTSMYLCANSQGLLSGGTQYFGPGTRLTVL.